This T cell receptor (beta chain) was obtained from a study of blood T cell repertoires in COVID-19 (dated by TCRdb to about 2020). At the level of the whole study: Samples covering the acute and convalescent phases of COVID-19 were provided by collaborators in the United States, Italy and Spain. The material from the prospective study consisted of cDNA or gDNA derived from T cells, B-cell-depleted T cells, or PBMCs. The dataset comprised deeply sampled blood TCRbeta repertoires from subjects exposed to, actively infected with, or recovered from COVID-19. The repertoires were released in a freely available public database intended as a resource for research on the immune response to SARS-CoV-2. The samples were drawn from two sources: the first 160 participants of the ongoing ImmuneRACE study, and 950 to 1,500 subjects contributed by 6 global collaborators. The sample metadata nearly always contained a de-identified subject ID, COVID-19 status, age in years and sex. HLA class I and class II types, where available, came from metadata supplied by the sample provider rather than from assay-based typing. The full study reports these points: The amount of clinical and demographic metadata varied by source and participant and was provided uncurated.

TCRbeta CDR3 regions were amplified from genomic DNA by means of the immunoSEQ Assay, a bias-controlled multiplex PCR. The original pipeline was this. The number of nucleated cells in each sample was estimated from the amplification of reference gene primers within the assay. Sequence reads were collapsed and filtered to measure the absolute abundance of every unique TCRbeta CDR3 rearrangement. For each sample, productive Simpson clonality was calculated as the square root of Simpson's diversity index over productive rearrangements. The source is immuneACCESS, and TCRdb retained only in-frame sequences with V and J called. Part of the clones is not carried over; for the studies checked, unresolved V genes explain less than half of this, and the remainder is unexplained. V and J calls and clone size are those listed in that table; D and trimming were worked out from the DNA. Here the sample has approximately 94,000 clones; about 90% occur a single time. Approximately 7.3% of the sample belongs to the ten largest clones.

In this sample, this clone turned up once. Its antigen is unknown. Qualities for individual bases were not recorded, and no much larger clone is one base off. The collaborating institutions used their own protocols to collect whole blood in K2EDTA tubes. Collaborator samples were shipped for TCRbeta analysis as frozen whole blood, isolated PBMCs, or DNA extracted from either sample type. Sequenced input: peripheral blood. The TCR sequence derives from a man aged 25 to 40 in a cohort sampled during active COVID-19.

The encoded CDR3 is CASSLAGLASGELFF. The nucleotide sequence is TGTGCCAGCAGCTTGGCGGGACTAGCGTCGGGGGAGCTGTTTTTT. Rearrangement joined TRBV5-4 to TRBJ2-2; TRBD2 lines up with 10 middle nucleotides. Per the germline V gene (reference sequence), SGHNT is the CDR1 and YYREEE is the CDR2. The CDR3 holds 15 amino acids from the cysteine to the phenylalanine. Only the CDR3 portion is preserved as DNA: 45 bases, with reading frame beginning at the first base. V ends up 0 bases short and J 8 bases short, with an unmatched junction base count of 4. Reference TRBV5-4 and TRBJ2-2 genes cover what lies past the CDR3, so the full variable domain is ETGVTQSPTHLIKTRGQQVTLRCSSQSGHNTVSWYQQALGQGPQFIFQYYREEENGRGNFPPRFSGLQFPNYSSELNVNALELDDSALYLCASSLAGLASGELFFGEGSRLTVL.